Listed here are 13 T cell receptor beta chains from one sample, sequenced in a study of tumor and adjacent non-tumor tissue in lung cancer. Three rounds of nested PCR, following a modified ARM-PCR protocol, produced the TCRbeta library. Using its own MiXCR run on the multiplex PCR reads, TCRdb lists one record per CDR3 protein. The sample lists under 75,000 distinct CDR3 sequences; approximately 71% were seen once. No cell sorting was done before RNA was extracted from the tissue. The normal lung tissue was taken more than 3 cm from the tumor edge. Sequenced: distant non-tumor lung tissue. The origin of the receptors is a woman in her forties or fifties with non-small cell lung cancer.

Concerning this clonotype itself: The junction does not match germline at one end; this may be a read error. The chain employs TRBV7-9 and TRBJ1-3; D is unclear. Germline V gene sequence: CDR1 SEHNR, CDR2 FQNEAQ (reference sequence). The CDR3 runs 15 residues. The CDR3 nucleotides read TGTGCCAACAGCTTGTCGGGTCGACCTGGAAACACCATATATTTT. Amino acid sequence: CANSLSGRPGNTIYF.

This clonotype was seen ten or more times. The J gene is TRBJ2-3, the V gene TRBV6-5; D not certain. Between the trimmed V and J ends, which lost 5 bases and 8 bases, there was a span of 8 bases. The germline CDR1 and CDR2 sequences are MNHEY and SVGAGI. This CDR3 contains 11 residues. As DNA, the CDR3 is TGTGCCAGCAGTAGAACGGGTACGCAGTATTTT. It yields the protein CASSRTGTQYF.

This clonotype was seen ten or more times. V is TRBV6-2 or TRBV6-3 and J is TRBJ2-1; 13 nucleotides line up with TRBD2. Germline V gene sequence: CDR1 MNHEY, CDR2 SVGEGT. The V gene end was trimmed by 6 bases and the J gene end by 4 bases; junction bases not matched to a gene: 3. This CDR3 comprises 15 residues. The CDR3 bases are TGTGCCAGCAGCTCGGGACTAGCGGGATACAATGAGCAGTTCTTC. Residues: CASSSGLAGYNEQFF.

This clonotype has only one observation. This chain joins TRBV5-6 and TRBJ2-1; tentatively, D is TRBD2 (6 bases). The CDR3 has 15 residues. From germline, CDR1 is SGHDT and CDR2 YYEEEE. The V gene lost 2 bases and the J gene lost 8 bases, with 17 bases spanning the gap. The CDR3 here is CASSFRTNGSDEQFF. In DNA, the CDR3 is TGTGCCAGCAGCTTCCGGACTAACGGGAGTGATGAGCAGTTCTTC. Full variable domain (outside the CDR3, taken from reference TRBV5-6 and TRBJ2-1): DAGVTQSPTHLIKTRGQQVTLRCSPKSGHDTVSWYQQALGQGPQFIFQYYEEEERQRGNFPDRFSGHQFPNYSSELNVNALLLGDSALYLCASSFRTNGSDEQFFGPGTRLTVL.

The gene calls are TRBV29-1 and TRBJ2-7; a weak D match, TRBD2 (5 bases). CDR1 and CDR2 from the germline V gene are SQVTM and ANQGSEA. The CDR3 loop spans 11 amino acids. CDR3: CGIGEGHEQYF. DNA for the CDR3: TGCGGCATTGGAGAGGGTCACGAGCAGTACTTC.

The genes are TRBV28 and TRBJ1-5, with TRBD1 matching over 11 bases. The J segment lost 5 bases and the V segment lost 2 bases, leaving 8 bases of the junction unmatched. The CDR3 spans 17 residues. CDR1 and CDR2 from the germline V gene are MDHEN and SYDVKM. The CDR3 region has the DNA TGTGCCAGCAGTTTAATCTCGGACAGGGGGCAGGATCAGCCCCAGCATTTT. The encoded protein is CASSLISDRGQDQPQHF.

With respect to this clonotype: Given the absence of the conserved phenylalanine or tryptophan at the CDR3 end, a read error is likely. This chain connects TRBV4-3 to TRBJ2-3; 11 bases map to TRBD1. Germline lookup yields CDR1 LGHNA and CDR2 YSLEER. This CDR3 is 15 amino acids long. CDR3 in amino acids: CASSRTGGEADTQYS. For the CDR3, the DNA is TGTGCCAGCAGTCGGACAGGGGGCGAAGCAGATACGCAGTATTCT.

This clonotype was recorded a few times. V is TRBV25-1 and J is TRBJ1-1, with D uncertain. Germline CDR1 MGHDK, CDR2 SYGVNS. The CDR3 length is 15 residues. Trimming left V 7 bases short and J 1 base short, with 16 bases between. The CDR3 coding sequence is TGTGCCAGCATGGGGTCGAGCGGCTGGAACACTGAAGCTTTCTTT. Its translation: CASMGSSGWNTEAFF.

The CDR3 reads CASSLPPSSNTGELFF. The CDR3 DNA sequence: TGTGCCAGCAGCTTACCCCCTAGCAGTAACACCGGGGAGCTGTTTTTT. V gene TRBV11-2 combines with J gene TRBJ2-2, with TRBD2 as a possible D gene (5 bases). Per the germline V gene, CDR1 is SGHAT and CDR2 is FQNNGV. This CDR3 region has 16 residues. With 2 bases removed from V and 2 bases from J, the gap between germline ends came to 12 bases.

This clonotype came up many times. The chain couples TRBV12-3 or TRBV12-4 to TRBJ2-3; the match to TRBD2 covers 10 bases. The CDR3 covers 13 residues. The ends lost 9 bases at V and 5 bases at J; junction bases unmatched: 5. The CDR3 region has the DNA TGTGCCAGTCTAGCGGGAGTTATAGATACGCAGTATTTT. Protein: CASLAGVIDTQYF.

A note on this clonotype: Compared with germline, one end of the junction differs, possibly owing to a read error. The chain carries TRBV29-1 and TRBJ1-1; perhaps TRBD1 as D (5 bases). CDR1 is SQVTM, CDR2 ANQGSEA, per germline. The CDR3 covers 14 residues. The CDR3 DNA reads as TGCAACGTTGGAATGGAACAGGAGAACACTGAAGCTTTCTTT. It translates to CNVGMEQENTEAFF.

To note about this clonotype: A read error may account for a junction end that differs from germline. The chain combines TRBV29-1 with TRBJ2-7; D call uncertain. This CDR3 is 14 amino acids long. Germline V gene data show CDR1 as SQVTM and CDR2 as ANQGSEA. For the CDR3, the DNA is TGCAGCGTTGAAGAGGGTACTCCGGCCTACGACCAGTACTTT. This gives the protein CSVEEGTPAYDQYF.

The rearrangement uses TRBV11-2 and TRBJ2-1; D unclear. This CDR3 region has 12 residues. The V end lost 10 bases, the J end lost 11 bases, and 18 bases lay between the germline ends. Germline loops: CDR1 SGHAT, CDR2 FQNNGV. CDR3 sequence (DNA): TGTGCCAAGAGCTTGAGACACTACAAGCAGTTCTTC. Encoded protein: CAKSLRHYKQFF.